A selection of T cell receptor beta chains follows, all from one sample in a study of early T cells in non-severe SARS-CoV-2 infection. TCRdb independently ran MiXCR on the 5' RACE reads; one entry per CDR3 protein. The profile shows 70,000 to 85,000 distinct CDR3 sequences, 9% to 15% of them singletons. The sample taken for sequencing was whole blood. These receptors all stem from an adult who was a healthcare worker with PCR-confirmed SARS-CoV-2 infection or an uninfected control (not recorded which). Each CDR3 is given with its conserved first and last residue. Only part of the rows carry a size: once, few, many, or a class if the clone is expanded.

J gene: TRBJ2-2
clone size: .
V gene: TRBV7-3
CDR3 protein: CASSPTGTGGLFF

J gene: TRBJ1-5
clone size: .
V gene: TRBV19
CDR3 protein: CASKDRLSNQPQHF

J gene: TRBJ1-1
clone size: .
V gene: TRBV6-2/TRBV6-3
CDR3 protein: CASTPWGARGNTEAFF

J gene: TRBJ1-2
clone size: many
V gene: TRBV6-5
CDR3 protein: CASRTKHYGYTF

J gene: TRBJ1-1
clone size: .
V gene: TRBV29-1
CDR3 protein: CSVARVTDPVF

J gene: TRBJ2-3
clone size: many
V gene: TRBV20-1
CDR3 protein: CSAQGEYTDTQYF

J gene: TRBJ2-3
clone size: many
V gene: TRBV28
CDR3 protein: CASKTGADTDTQYF

J gene: TRBJ2-1
clone size: few
V gene: TRBV29-1
CDR3 protein: CSVRGAGSYNEQFF

J gene: TRBJ1-2
clone size: .
V gene: TRBV29-1
CDR3 protein: CSVADTDYGYTF

J gene: TRBJ2-3
clone size: .
V gene: TRBV7-2
CDR3 protein: CASSPGRGYSTDTQYF

J gene: TRBJ2-5
clone size: .
V gene: TRBV19
CDR3 protein: CASSSRGDAYQETQYF

J gene: TRBJ2-1
clone size: .
V gene: TRBV29-1
CDR3 protein: CSVRSGSINEQFF

J gene: TRBJ2-4
clone size: .
V gene: TRBV20-1
CDR3 protein: CSAVGVAGGGAKNIQYF

J gene: TRBJ2-1
clone size: .
V gene: TRBV7-3
CDR3 protein: CASSLIGTTYNEQFF

J gene: TRBJ1-1
clone size: many
V gene: TRBV6-5
CDR3 protein: CASSSTLGEAEAFF

J gene: TRBJ1-1
clone size: many
V gene: TRBV24-1
CDR3 protein: CATSDASRTPYTEAFF

J gene: TRBJ1-3
clone size: few
V gene: TRBV18
CDR3 protein: CASSPPGAVRNTIYF

J gene: TRBJ2-3
clone size: .
V gene: TRBV29-1
CDR3 protein: CSALEASGATDTQYF

J gene: TRBJ2-2
clone size: many
V gene: TRBV27
CDR3 protein: CASSPSGRSTGELFF

J gene: TRBJ2-1
clone size: many
V gene: TRBV28
CDR3 protein: CASSNPSVGAGNEQFF

J gene: TRBJ2-2
clone size: few
V gene: TRBV3-1
CDR3 protein: CASSQVAGRDGELFF

J gene: TRBJ2-1
clone size: medium-sized
V gene: TRBV6-1
CDR3 protein: CASRGPGTGSYNEQFF

J gene: TRBJ2-5
clone size: .
V gene: TRBV28
CDR3 protein: CASTWGLKETQYF

J gene: TRBJ2-1
clone size: many
V gene: TRBV27
CDR3 protein: CASSRQTGGRNEQFF

J gene: TRBJ2-1
clone size: many
V gene: TRBV5-1
CDR3 protein: CASKREPYNEQFF

J gene: TRBJ1-2
clone size: .
V gene: TRBV25-1
CDR3 protein: CASSDGTEYNYGYTF

J gene: TRBJ2-3
clone size: few
V gene: TRBV28
CDR3 protein: CASGGDTDTQYF

J gene: TRBJ1-5
clone size: .
V gene: TRBV20-1
CDR3 protein: CSAGVRRLHNQPQHF

J gene: TRBJ2-1
clone size: many
V gene: TRBV7-8
CDR3 protein: CASSFSGSRNEQFF

J gene: TRBJ2-3
clone size: .
V gene: TRBV27
CDR3 protein: CASSPRGVVDTQYF

J gene: TRBJ2-3
clone size: .
V gene: TRBV19
CDR3 protein: CASSIPGVSTDTQYF

J gene: TRBJ2-3
clone size: many
V gene: TRBV2
CDR3 protein: CASSPRTGGTDTQYF

J gene: TRBJ2-2
clone size: few
V gene: TRBV20-1
CDR3 protein: CSAAQGAGELFF

J gene: TRBJ2-3
clone size: few
V gene: TRBV5-1
CDR3 protein: CASSSLGGRDTQYF

J gene: TRBJ1-2
clone size: .
V gene: TRBV6-5
CDR3 protein: CASSAGTGIYGYTF

J gene: TRBJ1-5
clone size: many
V gene: TRBV6-6
CDR3 protein: CASSRGAEQPQHF

J gene: TRBJ2-5
clone size: many
V gene: TRBV3-1
CDR3 protein: CASSQDTGTGETQYF

J gene: TRBJ2-7
clone size: many
V gene: TRBV29-1
CDR3 protein: CSHVRGPEQYF

J gene: TRBJ1-2
clone size: many
V gene: TRBV12-3/TRBV12-4
CDR3 protein: CASSFNRRGLGGYTF

J gene: TRBJ1-1
clone size: many
V gene: TRBV20-1
CDR3 protein: CSARDPLLNTEAFF

J gene: TRBJ2-3
clone size: .
V gene: TRBV12-3/TRBV12-4
CDR3 protein: CASSRETRVTDTQYF

J gene: TRBJ2-2
clone size: once
V gene: TRBV28
CDR3 protein: CASSAGGTGELFF

J gene: TRBJ2-7
clone size: .
V gene: TRBV20-1
CDR3 protein: CSAPGTFSYEQYF

J gene: TRBJ2-7
clone size: few
V gene: TRBV20-1
CDR3 protein: CSARVREGAYYEQYF

J gene: TRBJ1-3
clone size: .
V gene: TRBV7-2
CDR3 protein: CASSLIEVISGNTIYF

J gene: TRBJ2-1
clone size: many
V gene: TRBV11-3
CDR3 protein: CASSLGKDRGRHNEQFF

J gene: TRBJ1-6
clone size: few
V gene: TRBV3-1
CDR3 protein: CASSLGGGGSYNSPLHF

J gene: TRBJ2-3
clone size: .
V gene: TRBV10-3
CDR3 protein: CAISDGQGEDTQYF

J gene: TRBJ2-1
clone size: many
V gene: TRBV6-5
CDR3 protein: CASRRTSGSSYNEQFF

J gene: TRBJ2-1
clone size: few
V gene: TRBV13
CDR3 protein: CASSLGAAAVLGGNEQFF

J gene: TRBJ2-7
clone size: many
V gene: TRBV5-4
CDR3 protein: CASSSPGQGEEQYF

J gene: TRBJ2-7
clone size: many
V gene: TRBV9
CDR3 protein: CASSPEGHVYEQYF

J gene: TRBJ2-3
clone size: few
V gene: TRBV18
CDR3 protein: CASSPPTGSHTDTQYF

J gene: TRBJ2-7
clone size: few
V gene: TRBV4-1
CDR3 protein: CASSQEEVGRRHEQYF

J gene: TRBJ2-1
clone size: .
V gene: TRBV29-1
CDR3 protein: CSVEGTSGSYNEQFF

J gene: TRBJ2-7
clone size: many
V gene: TRBV29-1
CDR3 protein: CSGRDGYEQYF

J gene: TRBJ2-7
clone size: .
V gene: TRBV27
CDR3 protein: CASSLKRSYEQYF

J gene: TRBJ1-5
clone size: many
V gene: TRBV12-3/TRBV12-4
CDR3 protein: CASSSDSAHQPQHF

J gene: TRBJ1-1
clone size: many
V gene: TRBV29-1
CDR3 protein: CSVTRDQHTEAFF